This T cell receptor (beta chain) was identified during a study of T cell repertoires in cytomegalovirus infection. Study details: Indications came from public TCR beta signatures; they pointed to CMV infection and to a matching HLA type.

TCRdb fed the reads into MiXCR, producing one record per CDR3 protein. The sample includes a few hundred thousand distinct CDR3 sequences, approximately 14% of them seen just once. CDR3 length equals 14 residues. Trimming left V 3 bases short and J 5 bases short, with 15 bases between. The germline CDR1 and CDR2 sequences are SGHDT and YYEEEE. The sample holds a few counts of this clonotype. This clonotype was sampled from a human donor in good health (CMV status not recorded). Some clones in this sample may be carry-over from other donors' samples. V gene TRBV5-6 combines with J gene TRBJ2-7, with D possibly being TRBD1 (6 bases). Sample: PBMCs. CDR3 coding DNA: TGTGCCAGCAGCTCCAGGGGCAAGACCCACGAGCAGTACTTC. As protein: CASSSRGKTHEQYF.